This TCR beta chain was captured by sequencing in a study of blood T cell repertoires in COVID-19 (dated by TCRdb to 2019 to 2021). Regarding the study in general: The collaborator samples originated in the United States, Italy and Spain and spanned the acute and convalescent phases of COVID-19. Sample metadata almost always included a de-identified subject ID, COVID-19 status, age in years and sex. The material from the prospective study consisted of cDNA or gDNA derived from T cells, B-cell-depleted T cells, or PBMCs. HLA class I and class II types, where available, came from metadata supplied by the sample provider rather than from assay-based typing. A freely available public database, intended as a resource for researchers studying the immune response to SARS-CoV-2, is where the repertoires were released. The dataset comprised deeply sampled blood TCRbeta repertoires from subjects exposed to, actively infected with, or recovered from COVID-19. The samples were drawn from two sources: the first 160 participants of the ongoing ImmuneRACE study, and approximately 1,300 subjects contributed by 6 global collaborators. On the study overall, not on this receptor specifically: Clinical and demographic metadata were provided uncurated, with the amount varying by source and participant.

One collaborating source in Seattle enrolled patients while the patients were actively infected and followed the patients over time throughout the course of disease. Collaborating institutions collected whole blood in K2EDTA tubes following their own protocols. Collaborator samples were shipped for TCRbeta analysis as frozen whole blood, isolated PBMCs, or DNA extracted from either sample type. This clone showed up just once. Its antigen specificity is not known. No base quality information exists; no much larger clone differs at one position. TCRbeta CDR3 regions were amplified from genomic DNA using the immunoSEQ Assay, a bias-controlled multiplex PCR. The authors' analysis ran thus. The number of nucleated cells in each sample was estimated from the amplification of reference gene primers within the assay. To quantify the absolute abundance of each unique TCRbeta CDR3 rearrangement, sequence reads were collapsed and filtered. For each sample, productive Simpson clonality was calculated by taking the square root of Simpson's diversity index across productive rearrangements. The table was pulled from immuneACCESS by TCRdb, which kept in-frame rearrangements only. Such tables lose some clones; where checked, under half of the loss comes from unresolved V genes, and the rest has no known cause. D and trimming were read from the DNA, whereas the V and J calls and clone size are those reported in that table. This sample gives roughly 380,000 clones in total; approximately 91% of them show up just once. The ten largest clones take up about 1.4% of the sample.

A distance of 7 bases separates the germline ends of V and J, which lose 1 base and 9 bases respectively. From the cysteine through the phenylalanine, the CDR3 covers 11 amino acids. Of the read, only the CDR3 DNA is kept; its 33 bases are in frame from base 1. Reading the germline V gene (reference sequence) gives CDR1 DFQATT and CDR2 SNEGSKA. The sequence links TRBV20-1 to TRBJ2-1, with TRBD1 perhaps the D gene, on 5 matching bases. The receptor's source is a woman between 40 and 55 years old with COVID-19, enrolled during active disease. Sequencing input: peripheral blood. The CDR3 region has the sequence CSARVGPEQFF. In nucleotides, the sequence is TGCAGTGCTAGAGTGGGGCCTGAGCAGTTCTTC.